The clone carrying this T cell receptor (beta chain) was observed once. Data came from immunoSEQ multiplex PCR; TCRdb stores just in-frame clones and leaves some out. The table has about 56,000 clones, over 85% seen once. This sample stems from a study of technical replicates of blood from a few donors. V was pared by 1 base and J by 5 bases, with 11 bases between. The germline CDR1 and CDR2 sequences are KGHSH and LQKENI. This CDR3 contains 14 residues. This receptor was identified in a human donor in good health. Some clones in this sample may be carry-over from other donors' samples. Sequenced material: PBMCs. The chain couples TRBV18 to TRBJ2-5; possible D gene TRBD1, 5 bases. CDR3 amino acids: CASSPRQGSETQYF. CDR3 coding DNA: TGTGCCAGCTCACCACGGCAGGGCAGTGAGACCCAGTACTTC.